This T cell receptor beta chain was found in a study of CD8 T cells in ankylosing spondylitis. This CDR3 has 14 amino acids. Germline V CDR1 and CDR2: KGHSH, LQKENI. V dropped 3 bases and J dropped 5 bases, with 11 bases sitting between them. As the method for making TCR beta libraries, quantitative 5'-RACE with molecular barcodes was used. TCRdb itself ran the 5' RACE reads through MiXCR, one entry per CDR3 protein. Of 80,000 to 90,000 distinct CDR3 sequences in the sample, around 25% were seen once. Study-wide points: A TCR beta motif made of fewer than ten highly homologous variants seemed typical of ankylosing spondylitis blood. In reactive arthritis synovial fluid and blood, some motif variants had been reported before. Disease-linked clones reportedly showed significant enrichment in matched ankylosing spondylitis synovial fluid.

Only a few counts were recorded for this clonotype. Its antigen is not identified. Sequencing used blood, either unsorted or a sorted T cell fraction (not recorded which). The J gene is TRBJ2-1, the V gene TRBV18, with a weak D call TRBD2 (5 bases). The TCR was taken from a male donor with ankylosing spondylitis or in good health (not recorded which). The CDR3 loop is CASSPEAGNNEQFF. The CDR3 coding sequence is TGTGCCAGCTCACCTGAGGCGGGTAACAATGAGCAGTTCTTC. Combining the CDR3 with reference TRBV18 and TRBJ2-1 gives the whole variable domain NAGVMQNPRHLVRRRGQEARLRCSPMKGHSHVYWYRQLPEEGLKFMVYLQKENIIDESGMPKERFSAEFPKEGPSILRIQQVVRGDSAAYFCASSPEAGNNEQFFGPGTRLTVL.